These T cell receptor beta chains were read from a single sample in a study of shared clonotypes between healthy human individuals. Data came from immunoSEQ multiplex PCR; TCRdb stores just in-frame clones and leaves some out. The table has about 490,000 clones, about 82% seen once. The sample consisted of PBMCs. All receptors derive from a woman aged 40 to 50 in good health. Some clones in this sample may be carry-over from other donors' samples. Each CDR3 is given with its conserved first and last residue. D genes are given only for firm matches. Where a row states a size, it is once, few, many or the class of an expanded clone; other rows omit it.

j_call	d_call	clone_size	v_call	cdr3_nt	cdr3_aa
TRBJ2-2	NA	NA	TRBV18	TGTGCCAGCTCAACCCGCAGGAGGCTAGCGAACACCGGGGAGCTGTTTTTT	CASSTRRRLANTGELFF
TRBJ1-5	NA	NA	TRBV28	TGTGCCAGCAGTTTATCCTTAGGCCTCAATCAGCCCCAGCATTTT	CASSLSLGLNQPQHF
TRBJ2-7	TRBD2	NA	TRBV6-1	TGTGCCAGCACCGGACTAGCGGGAGGGGGCGAGCAGTACTTC	CASTGLAGGGEQYF
TRBJ2-7	NA	NA	TRBV7-2	TGTGCCAGCAGCCGCTCAACAGGGTCCTCCTACGAGCAGTACTTC	CASSRSTGSSYEQYF
TRBJ2-7	TRBD1	NA	TRBV7-9	TGTGCCAGCAGCTTCGGGACAGGGGCCTACGAGCAGTACTTC	CASSFGTGAYEQYF
TRBJ2-7	TRBD1	NA	TRBV28	TGTGCCAGCAGCATCCCGGGACAGAGCTCCTACGAGCAGTACTTC	CASSIPGQSSYEQYF
TRBJ2-1	TRBD2	NA	TRBV7-9	TGTGCCAGCAGCTTACCCCGCGGGAGTTCCTACAATGAGCAGTTCTTC	CASSLPRGSSYNEQFF
TRBJ2-1	TRBD2	once	TRBV9	TGTGCCAGCGGTCGGACTAGCGGGGGAGGAGGGTACAATGAGCAGTTCTTC	CASGRTSGGGGYNEQFF
TRBJ2-5	TRBD2	NA	TRBV7-9	TGTGCCAGCAGTAACCGGGAGGGCCAAGAGACCCAGTACTTC	CASSNREGQETQYF
TRBJ2-7	NA	NA	TRBV7-8	TGTGCCAGCTCTCCGACGGGAACCGGTGCCTACGAGCAGTACTTC	CASSPTGTGAYEQYF
TRBJ2-1	NA	NA	TRBV2	TGTGCCAGCAGACCAAGGGGGGCAGTCTACAATGAGCAGTTCTTC	CASRPRGAVYNEQFF
TRBJ2-7	NA	NA	TRBV5-1	TGCGCCAGCAGCTTGGGTGGGGCGGGACCCGTCGAGCAGTACTTC	CASSLGGAGPVEQYF
TRBJ1-1	NA	NA	TRBV18	TGTGCCAGCTCACCGAGACTCTTGGGACGAGGCACTGAAGCTTTCTTT	CASSPRLLGRGTEAFF
TRBJ2-1	NA	NA	TRBV28	TGTGCCAGCAGTTTTATGAGGCCAGGTGGGGATGAGCAGTTCTTC	CASSFMRPGGDEQFF
TRBJ2-6	NA	NA	TRBV15	TGTGCCACCAGCATGAGTGGGGCCAACGTCCTGACTTTC	CATSMSGANVLTF
TRBJ2-2	NA	few	TRBV6-5	TGTGCCAGCATTGATATCCGGGACCTCACCGGGGAGCTGTTTTTT	CASIDIRDLTGELFF
TRBJ2-7	NA	NA	TRBV21-1	TGTGCCAGCAGCAAAGAGGGGCGACTAGCGGGAACCTACTCCTACGAGCAGTACTTC	CASSKEGRLAGTYSYEQYF
TRBJ1-4	NA	NA	TRBV28	TGTGCCAGCAGTTTAATAGGGGTTACTAATGAAAAACTGTTTTTT	CASSLIGVTNEKLFF
TRBJ1-2	TRBD1	NA	TRBV19	TGTGCCAGTAGTTGGGCAGGGGGCGGCTACACCTTC	CASSWAGGGYTF
TRBJ1-3	NA	NA	TRBV9	TGTGCCAGCAGCGCCGACAGCTCTGGAAACACCATATATTTT	CASSADSSGNTIYF
TRBJ2-1	TRBD1	NA	TRBV19	TGTGCCAGTAGTATTCGCCCGGGACAGTCAGCCTACAATGAGCAGTTCTTC	CASSIRPGQSAYNEQFF
TRBJ2-3	NA	NA	TRBV29-1	TGCAGCGTTCAAGGGCAGGGACCCACAGATACGCAGTATTTT	CSVQGQGPTDTQYF
TRBJ2-7	NA	NA	TRBV7-9	TGTGCCAGCAGCCCGCTAGGGGGGCGCGTCTACGAGCAGTACTTC	CASSPLGGRVYEQYF
TRBJ2-2	TRBD2	NA	TRBV2	TGTGCCAGCAGTGCCAGCGGGAGGGGCACCGGGGAGCTGTTTTTT	CASSASGRGTGELFF
TRBJ2-5	TRBD1	NA	TRBV6-5	TGTGCCAGCAGTTACTTGGACAGGGTGGAGACCCAGTACTTC	CASSYLDRVETQYF
TRBJ2-3	TRBD2	NA	TRBV11-2	TGTGCCAGCAGCTTAGATCGGGCGGGAGGGGGAGATACGCAGTATTTT	CASSLDRAGGGDTQYF